This TCR beta chain originates from a study of long-term antiretroviral therapy in people with HIV (dated 2022 in TCRdb). For context, the study as a whole: Collection of the earliest samples took place about a decade ahead of the 2015 WHO recommendation for immediate ART, at a time when ART was typically delayed until CD4 counts fell. A retrospective serial study tested whether changes in peripheral blood TRB repertoire composition and diversity were associated with ART initiation and durable HIV suppression. A total of 150 to 200 cryopreserved PBMC samples were contributed to the cohort by 30 adults with confirmed HIV infection, with samples collected serially over a mean of about 6 years (range 1-12). Of the roughly 30 participants with HIV, 10 to 11 were female. No cross-contamination during QIAcube processing was shown when test extractions of a monoclonal T-cell line were performed alongside over 25 polyclonal samples.

As concerns this clone: What antigen it recognizes has not been identified. No qualities accompany the bases; no much larger clone lies one base away.

The immunoSEQ hsTCRB v3.0 assay was used at survey level resolution to sequence the TRB variable region. A depth of about 40,000-50,000 T-cell genomes per sample was targeted for TRB sequencing. Pooled TRB libraries were sequenced on an Illumina MiSeq with a v3 150-cycle kit. As for the original processing: Repertoire analysis ran in R within a reproducible Nextflow workflow covering QC, data transformation and analysis. LymphoSeq2, an R package for exploring AIRR-Seq data, was used to implement custom analyses. A handful of samples that produced fewer than 5000 total TRB sequences were removed, so some 180 HIV repertoires were analyzed. Among the roughly 190 retained HIV repertoires, some 60 were collected before ART initiation and about 130 were collected after ART initiation. Repertoires were downsampled to 5000 TRB nucleotide sequences, and summary statistics were averaged over 100 downsampling iterations. The analysis kept only TRB sequences whose CDR3 regions were at least seven amino acids long. Two measures captured diversity: a Shannon entropy-derived clonality score and the Gini coefficient. In repertoire networks, the top 5000 CDR3 amino acid sequences were linked whenever an edit distance of one separated two sequences. For TRB CDR3 amino acid sequences, GLIPH2 was used to predict antigen specificity groups and MHC restriction. Known CMV, EBV, HIV or tissue antigen associations were flagged by matching CDR3 amino acid sequences against VDJdb and McPAS-TCR. Pre-ART, post-ART and control groups were compared with Wilcoxon signed-rank tests and Holm-Bonferroni correction. TCRdb carries this immuneACCESS record with in-frame sequences only. Its versions omit some clonotypes, under half of them owing to an unresolved V gene in the studies checked, with the rest unexplained. V and J calls and clone size are as listed in that table; D and trimming were resolved from the DNA. This sample holds around 39,000 clones; about four fifths were observed only once. The ten largest clones represent around 5.9% of the sample.

Participants were included only if at least one PBMC sample before ART initiation and at least two post-ART samples were available. Treatment was received in the United States of America by all participants with HIV. Before DNA extraction, cryopreserved samples of about 1-10 million PBMC were thawed and washed. At the time of the earliest PBMC sample, participants with HIV were aged between roughly 20 and 60 years. PBMC samples from each participant spanned 1-4 timepoints before ART initiation and 2-8 timepoints after ART initiation, with a median of 7 samples. For every participant, serial HIV viral load, CD4+ T-cell count, ART history and demographic data were obtained. A Qiagen kit on a QIAcube was used to extract genomic DNA from unsorted PBMC, with samples processed in batches of 12. Findings and caveats that apply to the study as a whole: Because pre-ART samples had limited cell numbers, unsorted PBMC were profiled rather than sorted CD4+ and CD8+ T cells. The samples span the years 2004 to 2017, and the ART regimens used may be less effective than current regimens. At every time point, the repertoire was dominated by expanded TRB clones first identified before ART initiation, although this dominance fluctuated and, in many PLHIV, declined after ART. Narrower CDR3 length ranges were observed in HIV repertoires than in controls, and an antigen-experienced repertoire with only a slight naive shift after ART was suggested by the network structure. Because PBMC availability was limited, only the TCR beta chain was sequenced, with no alpha chain pairing. ART initiation was associated with a significant increase in TRB diversity, but diversity stayed significantly below transplant donor controls even after long-term ART. Inferences about post-ART repertoire changes were limited because no data were available on ART adherence, viral resistance or therapy changes.

As encoded in the germline V gene (reference sequence), CDR1 is MNHEY while CDR2 is SMNVEV. The CDR3 runs 14 amino acids, cysteine and phenylalanine included. Only CDR3 DNA remains: 42 bases, in frame from the first base. V and J lose 4 bases and 2 bases, and a span of 11 bases separates them. Specimen: unsorted PBMCs, collected 1 year after starting antiretroviral therapy. The rearrangement joined TRBV27 to TRBJ1-2; the D gene lacks a confident call. The source is a man aged 18 to 30 with HIV. The sequenced DNA: TGTGCCAGCAGTTCCCGGATCAGAAACTATGGCTACACCTTC. Its amino acids are CASSSRIRNYGYTF.